What follows is one T cell receptor (beta chain) and its context. TCRdb keeps only in-frame clones here, not all; method: immunoSEQ multiplex PCR. The table records 140,000 to 150,000 clones, over 85% of them present only once. V was shortened by 2 bases and J by 6 bases, with 13 bases between the two germline ends. The CDR3 extends over 15 amino acids. In germline, CDR1 is MGHDK, CDR2 SYGVNS. These data are taken from a study of T cell responses to AZD1222 COVID-19 vaccine. The rearrangement uses TRBV25-1 and TRBJ2-2; D is perhaps TRBD1 (5 bases). The material was peripheral blood, obtained on day 0 of AZD1222 vaccination. The sequence derives from an adult in good health. DNA for the CDR3: TGTGCCAGCAGTGAACTTACCAGGGATGCCGGGGAGCTGTTTTTT. Protein: CASSELTRDAGELFF.